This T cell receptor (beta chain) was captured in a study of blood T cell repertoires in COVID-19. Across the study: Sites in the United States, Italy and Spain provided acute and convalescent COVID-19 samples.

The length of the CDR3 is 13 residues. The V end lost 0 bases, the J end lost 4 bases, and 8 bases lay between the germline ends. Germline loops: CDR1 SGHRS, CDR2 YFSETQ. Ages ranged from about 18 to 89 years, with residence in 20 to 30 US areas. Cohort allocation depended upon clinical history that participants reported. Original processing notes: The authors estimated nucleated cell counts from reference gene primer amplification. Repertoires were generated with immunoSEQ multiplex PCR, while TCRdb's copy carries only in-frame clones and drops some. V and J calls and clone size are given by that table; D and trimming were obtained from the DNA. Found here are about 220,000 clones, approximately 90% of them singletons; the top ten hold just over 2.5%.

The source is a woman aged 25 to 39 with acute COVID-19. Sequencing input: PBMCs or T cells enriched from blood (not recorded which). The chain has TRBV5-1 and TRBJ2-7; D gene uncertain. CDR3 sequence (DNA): TGCGCCAGCAGCTTGGCGGCAGCGTACGAGCAGTACTTC. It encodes CASSLAAAYEQYF.